Listed here is a single T cell receptor beta chain. From germline, CDR1 is SEHNR and CDR2 FQNEAQ (reference sequence). CDR3 length: 15 residues. V lost 3 bases, J lost 2 bases, and 10 bases lay in between. Sequencing was performed with immunoSEQ multiplex PCR; in TCRdb, only in-frame clones are kept and a portion is missing. The repertoire includes under 550,000 clones, approximately 90% of them detected once, and less than 0.95% sits in the top ten. This sample was included in a study of blood T cell repertoires in COVID-19. This TCR was recovered from a man between 18 and 29 years old with COVID-19, enrolled during active disease. The gene calls are TRBV7-9 and TRBJ1-4; the D gene is possibly TRBD1 (6 bases). The sample comprised peripheral blood. The CDR3 DNA follows: TGTGCCAGCAGCTTGGTCAGGGGCACTAATGAAAAACTGTTTTTT. Translation gives CASSLVRGTNEKLFF.